This T cell receptor beta chain was sequenced during a study of cytomegalovirus exposure and HLA in healthy donors. The CDR3 extends over 15 amino acids. Deletions cut 3 bases from V and 0 bases from J, with 12 bases between. The germline gives CDR1 KGHSH, CDR2 LQKENI. Overall study findings and caveats: 164 TCR beta chains were listed as cytomegalovirus-associated. The classifier reportedly diagnosed cytomegalovirus status with high specificity and sensitivity.

Whereas donors were nominally healthy upon sampling, unrecorded immune exposures were probable. This clone came up a few times. The target antigen is unknown. PCR primers comprised 60 Vbeta and 13 Jbeta primers. This table comes from immunoSEQ multiplex PCR, and its TCRdb copy is limited to in-frame clones, with some not included. Of more than 110,000 clones in the sample, 60% to 80% were seen once. The origin of this receptor is a man aged 18 to 30 in good health and CMV-seronegative. The sequenced sample was PBMCs. This chain joins TRBV18 and TRBJ2-7, with D perhaps matching TRBD2 (5 bases). CDR3 DNA sequence: TGTGCCAGCTCACCGAAGGGAGCCCTCTCCTACGAGCAGTACTTC. Its translation: CASSPKGALSYEQYF. The full variable domain, completed using reference TRBV18 and TRBJ2-7, is NAGVMQNPRHLVRRRGQEARLRCSPMKGHSHVYWYRQLPEEGLKFMVYLQKENIIDESGMPKERFSAEFPKEGPSILRIQQVVRGDSAAYFCASSPKGALSYEQYFGPGTRLTVT.